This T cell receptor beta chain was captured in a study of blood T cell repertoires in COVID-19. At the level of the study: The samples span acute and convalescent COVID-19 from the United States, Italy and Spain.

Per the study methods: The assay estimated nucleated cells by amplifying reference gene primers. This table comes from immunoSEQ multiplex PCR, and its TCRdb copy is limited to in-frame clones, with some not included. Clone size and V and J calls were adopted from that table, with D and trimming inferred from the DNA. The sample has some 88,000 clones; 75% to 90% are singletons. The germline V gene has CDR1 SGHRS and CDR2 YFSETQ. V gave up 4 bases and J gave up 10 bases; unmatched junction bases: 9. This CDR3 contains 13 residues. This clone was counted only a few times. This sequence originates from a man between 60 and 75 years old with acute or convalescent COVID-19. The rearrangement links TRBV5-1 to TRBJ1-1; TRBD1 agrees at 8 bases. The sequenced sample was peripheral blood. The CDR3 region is CASSPDRGLGAFF. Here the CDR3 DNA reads TGCGCCAGCAGCCCTGACAGGGGTTTAGGAGCTTTCTTT. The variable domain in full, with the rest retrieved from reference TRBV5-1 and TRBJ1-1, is KAGVTQTPRYLIKTRGQQVTLSCSPISGHRSVSWYQQTPGQGLQFLFEYFSETQRNKGNFPGRFSGRQFSNSRSEMNVSTLELGDSALYLCASSPDRGLGAFFGQGTRLTVV.